Here is one TCR beta chain with its context. This sample is part of a study of cytomegalovirus exposure and HLA in healthy donors. The CDR3 runs 13 residues. V shed 3 bases and J shed 5 bases, with 8 bases lying between them. Looked up from germline, CDR1 is SGHAT and CDR2 is FQNNGV. Amplification used 60 Vbeta primers and 13 Jbeta primers. Sequencing used immunoSEQ multiplex PCR; TCRdb keeps in-frame clones, though not all of them. The profile shows 110,000 to 150,000 clones, around 84% of them singletons. The V call is TRBV11-2, the J call TRBJ2-1; D ambiguous. Sequences were obtained from PBMCs. The receptor was isolated from a boy younger than 10 in good health and CMV-seronegative. This CDR3 reads CASSLSLNNEQFF. CDR3 coding DNA: TGTGCCAGCAGCTTGAGCCTAAACAATGAGCAGTTCTTC.